This T cell receptor (beta chain) was documented in a study of T cells of healthy individuals. V trimming: 6 bases; J trimming: 8 bases; junction bases outside the gene matches: 6. In germline, CDR1 is SEHNR, CDR2 FQNEAQ (reference sequence). The CDR3 runs 12 residues. TCRdb called the 5' RACE reads again in MiXCR, with one record for every CDR3 protein. In the table there are more than 85,000 distinct CDR3 sequences, 17% of which are singletons. The clonotype was recovered from a human donor in good health. This chain joins TRBV7-9 and TRBJ1-2; 7 positions match TRBD1. As DNA, the CDR3 is TGTGCCAGCAGAGGCGACAGGGACGGCTACACCTTC. Translated: CASRGDRDGYTF.